This T cell receptor beta chain was obtained from a study of chemoradiotherapy in HPV16-positive cancers. Repertoires were generated with immunoSEQ multiplex PCR, while TCRdb's copy carries only in-frame clones and drops some. The sample yields approximately 52,000 clones, roughly 90% seen once. Trimming took 0 bases from V and 11 from J, leaving 17 bases between them. This CDR3 has 15 residues. CDR1 and CDR2 (germline): SNHLY, FYNNEI. Turning to this clone: The antigen is unknown.

Study conclusions and caveats: Only a couple of HPV16-positive patients supplied the functional HPV-specificity definition. During treatment, candidate HPV-specific clones and E7-related motifs expanded in tumor. Better recurrence-free survival went with HPV-responsive T-cell expansion in HPV16-positive patients.

The sample here was blood, taken from a patient who underwent chemoradiotherapy. The V call is TRBV2, the J call TRBJ1-5; D gene ambiguous. The TCR comes from a human donor with HPV-associated anogenital cancer. This CDR3 is CASSEASGRNLAQHF. DNA for the CDR3: TGTGCCAGCAGTGAAGCATCCGGACGGAACTTAGCCCAGCATTTT. Based on the CDR3 plus reference TRBV2 and TRBJ1-5, the full variable domain is EPEVTQTPSHQVTQMGQEVILRCVPISNHLYFYWYRQILGQKVEFLVSFYNNEISEKSEIFDDQFSVERPDGSNFTLKIRSTKLEDSAMYFCASSEASGRNLAQHFGDGTRLSIL.